This is a list of T cell receptor beta chains from one sample in a study of blood T cell repertoires in COVID-19. Data came from immunoSEQ multiplex PCR; TCRdb stores just in-frame clones and leaves some out. Of under 60,000 clones detected, 82% appear once; the ten largest clones hold roughly 7.3%. Sequences were obtained from peripheral blood. The receptor source for this set is a middle-aged man with acute or convalescent COVID-19. The CDR3 runs from the conserved cysteine through the conserved F or W. The D gene is left open where the match is weak. The listing skips clone size in some rows; elsewhere it reads once, few, many or a size class.

TRBV20-1	TRBJ2-7	TRBD1	-	TGCAGTGCTAGGAACAGGGGAATACAGTACTTC	CSARNRGIQYF
TRBV25-1	TRBJ1-5	-	-	TGTGCCAGCAGTGAATATTTCGGTCAGCCCCAGCATTTT	CASSEYFGQPQHF
TRBV5-1	TRBJ1-1	-	once	TGCGCCAGCAGGGTGGAGGGGAACACTGAAGCTTTCTTT	CASRVEGNTEAFF
TRBV7-9	TRBJ2-2	-	-	TGTGCCAGCAGCTCGAAACAGGAGGGCACCGGGGAGCTGTTTTTT	CASSSKQEGTGELFF
TRBV6-5	TRBJ1-2	-	-	TGTGCCAGCAGCAATAGTTATGGCTACACCTTC	CASSNSYGYTF
TRBV7-2	TRBJ1-5	TRBD1	-	TGTGCCAGCAGCTTTAACAGGGGAGGTCAGCCCCAGCATTTT	CASSFNRGGQPQHF
TRBV7-9	TRBJ1-2	TRBD1	-	TGTGCCAGCAGCTCTCAGGGGGCGGGAGGCTACACCTTC	CASSSQGAGGYTF
TRBV10-1	TRBJ2-1	TRBD2	-	TGCGCCAGCAGTCCTGGCGGGAGCTCCTACAATGAGCAGTTCTTC	CASSPGGSSYNEQFF
TRBV6-6	TRBJ1-5	-	-	TGTGCCAGCAGTACCAACAACAATCAGCCCCAGCATTTT	CASSTNNNQPQHF
TRBV5-1	TRBJ1-6	TRBD1	-	TGCGCCAGCACGCCGGGACAGGGTTTTACCTATAATTCACCCCTCCACTTT	CASTPGQGFTYNSPLHF
TRBV7-2	TRBJ2-1	TRBD1	-	TGTGCCAGCAGCTTCGACAGGGACAATGAGCAGTTCTTC	CASSFDRDNEQFF
TRBV2	TRBJ1-2	TRBD1	once	TGTGCCAGCAGGGCTAATTCCGGACAGGGGGCAGTTTTC	CASRANSGQGAVF
TRBV4-1	TRBJ1-2	TRBD1	-	TGCGCCAGCAGCCAAGATCCCCAGGGGGATACCTATGGCTACACCTTC	CASSQDPQGDTYGYTF
TRBV4-3	TRBJ1-4	-	few	TGCGCCAGCAGCCCCGGTCGGGAAAAACTGTTTTTT	CASSPGREKLFF
TRBV14	TRBJ2-3	TRBD2	-	TGTGCCAGCAGCCCCCTAGCGGGGGGTCGAAATACGCAGTATTTT	CASSPLAGGRNTQYF
TRBV11-2	TRBJ1-1	-	-	TGTGCCAGCAGCTTAGACAGGAACACTGAAGCTTTCTTT	CASSLDRNTEAFF
TRBV5-1	TRBJ2-7	-	few	TGCGCCAGCAGCCCCCTTTATAATCACGAGCAGTACTTC	CASSPLYNHEQYF
TRBV19	TRBJ2-7	TRBD2	-	TGTGCCAGTAGTACTAGCGGGGGTTCCTACGAGCAGTACTTC	CASSTSGGSYEQYF
TRBV18	TRBJ1-1	-	-	TGTGCCAGCTCACCACAGAACTTGAACACTGAAGCTTTCTTT	CASSPQNLNTEAFF
TRBV6-4	TRBJ1-1	-	once	TGTGCCAGCAGTGACTCCCTTGCCGGTGAAGCTTTCTTT	CASSDSLAGEAFF
TRBV3-1/TRBV3-2	TRBJ1-2	-	-	TGTGCCAGCAGCCGACAGAGAACGAACTATGGCTACACCTTC	CASSRQRTNYGYTF
TRBV5-1	TRBJ2-3	-	-	TGCGCCAGCAGCTCGATAATCACTAGATTTGCAGATACGCAGTATTTT	CASSSIITRFADTQYF
TRBV7-2	TRBJ2-5	-	-	TGTGCCAGCAGTCCCACGATCAGGGAAGAGACCCAGTACTTC	CASSPTIREETQYF
TRBV2	TRBJ1-4	-	-	TGTGCCAGCAGTCTCGGGAATACTAATGAAAAACTGTTTTTT	CASSLGNTNEKLFF
TRBV7-8	TRBJ2-7	-	-	TGTGCCAGCAGCCCCCGGGACACCATGAAGCAGTACTTC	CASSPRDTMKQYF
TRBV6-5	TRBJ1-2	TRBD1	-	TGTGCCAGCACTACCGGGACAGGGGGAAACTATGGCTACACCTTC	CASTTGTGGNYGYTF
TRBV10-3	TRBJ1-2	-	-	TGTGCCATCAGTGCCGGGAACTATGGCTACACCTTC	CAISAGNYGYTF
TRBV11-2	TRBJ1-4	-	few	TGTGCCAGCAGCTTAGTCACACCTGCAACTAATGAAAAACTGTTTTTT	CASSLVTPATNEKLFF
TRBV5-1	TRBJ2-3	TRBD2	-	TGCGCCAGCAGCTCGGGGGGGCCAGATACGCAGTATTTT	CASSSGGPDTQYF
TRBV5-1	TRBJ2-7	TRBD1	medium-sized	TGCGCCAGCAGCTTGGGGTCGTCAGGGGGAACCTACGAGCAGTACTTC	CASSLGSSGGTYEQYF
TRBV11-2	TRBJ1-2	-	few	TGTGCCAGCAGCGGTACAGTGAACTATGGCTACACCTTC	CASSGTVNYGYTF
TRBV2	TRBJ2-2	-	-	TGTGCCAGCAGTAGAGAGAACACCGGGGAGCTGTTTTTT	CASSRENTGELFF
TRBV5-4	TRBJ1-1	-	-	TGTGCCAGCAGCTTGATTTCCGGGACTGAAGCTTTCTTT	CASSLISGTEAFF
TRBV4-1	TRBJ1-1	TRBD1	-	TGCGCCAGCAGCCAAGCTGGGACAGGGGTTCACACTGAAGCTTTCTTT	CASSQAGTGVHTEAFF
TRBV5-1	TRBJ1-2	TRBD1	-	TGCGCCAGCAGCCTGACAGGGTCAAGTAACTATGGCTACACCTTC	CASSLTGSSNYGYTF
TRBV29-1	TRBJ2-7	TRBD1	-	TGCAGCGTTACCCGAACAGGGGTTACTGGCGAGCAGTACTTC	CSVTRTGVTGEQYF
TRBV5-1	TRBJ2-5	TRBD1	-	TGCGCCAGCAGCTTCGGACAGGTCCAAGAGACCCAGTACTTC	CASSFGQVQETQYF
TRBV11-2	TRBJ1-5	-	-	TGTGCCAGCAGCTTCGGGCCGCGGGGTCAGCCCCAGCATTTT	CASSFGPRGQPQHF
TRBV5-1	TRBJ2-3	TRBD2	once	TGCGCCAGCCAAGGGGCAAGCGGGGGGCCAGATACGCAGTATTTT	CASQGASGGPDTQYF
TRBV5-1	TRBJ2-7	-	few	TGCGCCAGCAGCTTGGTTCCGCTAGGGGCAGCCTCCTACGAGCAGTACTTC	CASSLVPLGAASYEQYF
TRBV29-1	TRBJ1-3	TRBD1	-	TGCAGCGTTGTGACAGGGGGAAACACCATATATTTT	CSVVTGGNTIYF
TRBV5-1	TRBJ1-1	-	medium-sized	TGCGCCAGCAGCTTGGCCGGGGTGGGAGCTTTCTTT	CASSLAGVGAFF
TRBV19	TRBJ1-2	TRBD1	once	TGTGCCAGTAGTAGGACAGGGGGCTTGGATGGCTACACCTTC	CASSRTGGLDGYTF
TRBV11-2	TRBJ1-4	-	-	TGTGCCAGCAGCTCAGGACAGATTAATGAAAAACTGTTTTTT	CASSSGQINEKLFF
TRBV6-6	TRBJ1-2	-	few	TGTGCCAGCAGTCTCTTAGGAGCGCATGGCTACACCTTC	CASSLLGAHGYTF
TRBV11-2	TRBJ1-2	TRBD1	-	TGTGCCAGCAGCTTAGTGACAGGGGGCTCTGGCTACACCTTC	CASSLVTGGSGYTF
TRBV5-6	TRBJ2-1	-	-	TGTGCCAGCAGCATATCAGACAGGCCCCTACTTAACAATGAGCAGTTCTTC	CASSISDRPLLNNEQFF
TRBV18	TRBJ2-7	-	few	TGTGCCAGCTCACCACCCCGTCCCTCCTACGAGCAGTACTTC	CASSPPRPSYEQYF
TRBV24-1	TRBJ2-2	-	-	TGTGCCACCAGGGCAGGGTGGCCGAACACCGGGGAGCTGTTTTTT	CATRAGWPNTGELFF
TRBV30	TRBJ1-2	-	-	TGTGCCTGGAGTGTTTCACAGGTGGGCGGCTACACCTTC	CAWSVSQVGGYTF
TRBV18	TRBJ1-2	-	-	TGTGCCAGCTCACCAACAGACGTCTATGGCTACACCTTC	CASSPTDVYGYTF
TRBV14	TRBJ2-1	-	-	TGTGCCAGCAGCCGGATTAGCGTCCTGAACAATGAGCAGTTCTTC	CASSRISVLNNEQFF
TRBV28	TRBJ1-2	-	-	TGTGCCAGCAGCGTCTTCCAGATTTATGGCTACACCTTC	CASSVFQIYGYTF
TRBV10-1	TRBJ2-3	-	-	TGCGCCAGCTCCGTCGGGGGGCCTAGCACAGATACGCAGTATTTT	CASSVGGPSTDTQYF
TRBV7-2	TRBJ2-5	TRBD2	-	TGTGCCAGCAGCTCACCGGGACTAGGGGAGACCCAGTACTTC	CASSSPGLGETQYF